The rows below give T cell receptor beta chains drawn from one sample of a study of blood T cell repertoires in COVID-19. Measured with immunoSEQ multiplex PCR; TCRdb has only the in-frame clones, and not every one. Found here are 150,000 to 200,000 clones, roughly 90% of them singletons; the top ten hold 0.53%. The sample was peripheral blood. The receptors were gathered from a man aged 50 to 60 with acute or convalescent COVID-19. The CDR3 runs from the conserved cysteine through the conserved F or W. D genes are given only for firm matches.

DNA: TGTGCCAGCAGCCAAGACCTGGGACTAGGCAATGAGCAGTTCTTC; CDR3: CASSQDLGLGNEQFF; V: TRBV3-1/TRBV3-2; D: TRBD2; J: TRBJ2-1
DNA: TGTGCCAGCAGCGGGAGAACTAGCGGGAGGGATCCCTACAATGAGCAGTTCTTC; CDR3: CASSGRTSGRDPYNEQFF; V: TRBV9; D: TRBD2; J: TRBJ2-1
DNA: TGCGCCAGCAGCCCGGGACAGGGGGACATTTCACCCCTCCACTTT; CDR3: CASSPGQGDISPLHF; V: TRBV5-1; D: TRBD1; J: TRBJ1-6
DNA: TGTGCCAGCAGCTCCCGTCGGTACACTGAAGCTTTCTTT; CDR3: CASSSRRYTEAFF; V: TRBV7-3; D: NA; J: TRBJ1-1
DNA: TGTGCCAGCAGCCCCCGGGGGGGACACTATAATTCACCCCTCCACTTT; CDR3: CASSPRGGHYNSPLHF; V: TRBV9; D: NA; J: TRBJ1-6
DNA: TGTGCCAGCAGCTTTTCTAGCGGGGGGGATACGCAGTATTTT; CDR3: CASSFSSGGDTQYF; V: TRBV7-2; D: TRBD2; J: TRBJ2-3
DNA: TGTGCCAGCAGCGCGGAGTGGGGCAGGGGCTACACCTTC; CDR3: CASSAEWGRGYTF; V: TRBV14; D: NA; J: TRBJ1-2
DNA: TGTGCCAGCAGGGATCGGAGGGCGCATGGCTACACCTTC; CDR3: CASRDRRAHGYTF; V: TRBV2; D: NA; J: TRBJ1-2
DNA: TGTGCCAGCAGTGAAGCGCGGGGACAGGGTAGAGATGAAAAACTGTTTTTT; CDR3: CASSEARGQGRDEKLFF; V: TRBV6-1; D: TRBD1; J: TRBJ1-4
DNA: TGTGCCAGCAGCAGGACAGACGGCTCCTATAATTCACCCCTCCACTTT; CDR3: CASSRTDGSYNSPLHF; V: TRBV27; D: NA; J: TRBJ1-6
DNA: TGTGCCAGCACCGCGGGACAGGCCTCTGGAAACACCATATATTTT; CDR3: CASTAGQASGNTIYF; V: TRBV2; D: TRBD1; J: TRBJ1-3
DNA: TGTGCCAGCAGCTACGATACGGCGGTTGGCTACACCTTC; CDR3: CASSYDTAVGYTF; V: TRBV25-1; D: NA; J: TRBJ1-2
DNA: TGTGCCAGCTCACCACCCAAGCGGGGGGTGTATGGAGATACGCAGTATTTT; CDR3: CASSPPKRGVYGDTQYF; V: TRBV18; D: TRBD2; J: TRBJ2-3
DNA: TGTGCCAGCAGCTTGGCAGGGATGAACACTGAAGCTTTCTTT; CDR3: CASSLAGMNTEAFF; V: TRBV7-2; D: NA; J: TRBJ1-1
DNA: TGCGCCAGCAGTTCCTCTAACCAACAGGAAAAACTGTTTTTT; CDR3: CASSSSNQQEKLFF; V: TRBV5-1; D: NA; J: TRBJ1-4
DNA: TGTGCCACCAAAGACACCTATGGCTACACCTTC; CDR3: CATKDTYGYTF; V: TRBV2; D: NA; J: TRBJ1-2
DNA: TGTGCCAGCAGCGACTTCGGGGATCAGCCCCAGCATTTT; CDR3: CASSDFGDQPQHF; V: TRBV6-6; D: NA; J: TRBJ1-5
DNA: TGTGCCAGTAGCTGGGGTACAGGGGTTGGAAATGAGCAGTTCTTC; CDR3: CASSWGTGVGNEQFF; V: TRBV19; D: TRBD1; J: TRBJ2-1
DNA: TGCGCCAGCAGCTCGGTTCCAGGGGCAACTAATGAAAAACTGTTTTTT; CDR3: CASSSVPGATNEKLFF; V: TRBV5-1; D: NA; J: TRBJ1-4
DNA: TGTGCCAGCAGCCCGGGACAGGGGGCGCTTCACTACGAGCAGTACTTC; CDR3: CASSPGQGALHYEQYF; V: TRBV3-1/TRBV3-2; D: TRBD1; J: TRBJ2-7
DNA: TGTGCCAGCAGTCCCGACAGGGGGCTTGAGACCCAGTACTTC; CDR3: CASSPDRGLETQYF; V: TRBV6-5; D: TRBD1; J: TRBJ2-5
DNA: TGTGCCAGCAGCGTAGACGAAAGGTTCGGGACAGGGGCAAATTCACCCCTCCACTTT; CDR3: CASSVDERFGTGANSPLHF; V: TRBV9; D: TRBD1; J: TRBJ1-6
DNA: TGTGCCAGCAGCTTGGGGCGGGGTGAAGCGGAGCAGTTCTTC; CDR3: CASSLGRGEAEQFF; V: TRBV7-9; D: NA; J: TRBJ2-1
DNA: TGCAGTGCTAGTTCGTACAGTGGGACTGAAGCTTTCTTT; CDR3: CSASSYSGTEAFF; V: TRBV20-1; D: NA; J: TRBJ1-1
DNA: TGTGCCAGCAGTCCCTCAGGGGGCGCAGACCGTGAAGCTTTCTTT; CDR3: CASSPSGGADREAFF; V: TRBV27; D: TRBD1; J: TRBJ1-1
DNA: TGTGCCTGGAGTGTAGGGGGAGATTCCTACGAGCAGTACTTC; CDR3: CAWSVGGDSYEQYF; V: TRBV30; D: NA; J: TRBJ2-7